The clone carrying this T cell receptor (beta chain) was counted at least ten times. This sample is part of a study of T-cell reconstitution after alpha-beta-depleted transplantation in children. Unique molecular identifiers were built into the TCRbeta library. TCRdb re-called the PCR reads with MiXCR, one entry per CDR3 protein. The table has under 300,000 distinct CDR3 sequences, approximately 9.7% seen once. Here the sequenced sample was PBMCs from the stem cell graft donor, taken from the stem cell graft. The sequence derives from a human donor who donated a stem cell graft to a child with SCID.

For the CDR3, the DNA is TGTGCCAGCAGTTATCGACGTGGGGCAGATACGCAGTATTTT. It encodes CASSYRRGADTQYF. This chain links TRBV12-3 or TRBV12-4 with TRBJ2-3; D is ambiguous. This CDR3 comprises 14 residues. Trimming took off 4 bases at V and 4 bases at J, with 12 bases between the two ends.